The 12 T cell receptor beta chains below were found in one sample sequenced in a study of T cell responses to AZD1222 COVID-19 vaccine. Libraries were prepared by immunoSEQ multiplex PCR; TCRdb keeps only in-frame clonotypes and omits some of them. The sample includes approximately 110,000 clones, about 88% of them seen just once. The material was peripheral blood, obtained on day 0 of AZD1222 vaccination. The receptors were gathered from an adult in good health.

This chain links TRBV25-1 with TRBJ2-7; TRBD2 matches at 13 bases. CDR3 length equals 18 residues. V was pared by 4 bases and J by 3 bases, with 12 bases of the junction left unmatched. Germline CDR1 reads MGHDK; CDR2 reads SYGVNS. CDR3 loop: CASSGGLAGSIPFYEQYF. Written as DNA, the CDR3 is TGTGCCAGCAGTGGGGGACTAGCGGGATCTATTCCCTTCTACGAGCAGTACTTC.

This chain uses TRBV19 with TRBJ1-3, with D hard to call. Trimming took 3 bases from V and 2 from J, leaving 8 bases between them. Per the germline V gene, CDR1 is LNHDA and CDR2 is SQIVND (reference sequence). This CDR3 is built from 14 residues. CDR3 sequence (DNA): TGTGCCAGTAGTATGGGCGGGGCTGGAAACACCATATATTTT. Translation: CASSMGGAGNTIYF.

The rearrangement joins TRBV27 to TRBJ2-1, with 15 bases lining up with TRBD2. Per the germline V gene, CDR1 is MNHEY and CDR2 is SMNVEV (reference sequence). Trimming removed 3 bases from V and 3 bases from J; junction bases left unmatched: 18. This CDR3 is built from 22 residues. CDR3 region: CASSFIGPGTSGRSGLYNEQFF. The CDR3 DNA is TGTGCCAGCAGTTTCATTGGTCCCGGGACTAGCGGGAGGAGTGGGCTCTACAATGAGCAGTTCTTC.

This chain connects TRBV5-8 to TRBJ1-1, with a tentative D call TRBD1 (5 bases). This CDR3 comprises 15 residues. The V gene lost 1 base and the J gene lost 0 bases, with 10 bases spanning the gap. In germline, CDR1 is SGHTS, CDR2 YDEGEE. CDR3 coding DNA: TGTGCCAGCAGCTTGCGGCAGGGCTTGAACACTGAAGCTTTCTTT. Residues: CASSLRQGLNTEAFF.

This rearrangement joins TRBV4-1 to TRBJ1-2; no clear D. The CDR3 has 15 amino acids. CDR1 and CDR2 (germline): MGHRA, YSYEKL. Trimming removed 1 base from V and 6 bases from J, with 15 bases in between. CDR3 bases: TGCGCCAGCAGCCAAGTAAGCGACATTCTTAATGGCTACACCTTC. Translating gives CASSQVSDILNGYTF.

A single count supports this clone. The CDR3 protein is CASRGLSGQPKNIQYF. The DNA of the CDR3 is TGTGCCAGTAGGGGGCTATCGGGCCAACCGAAAAACATTCAGTACTTC. The gene calls are TRBV19 and TRBJ2-4, with a possible D match to TRBD1 (5 bases). V lost 6 bases and J lost 4, with 19 bases in between. The CDR3 totals 16 residues. The germline CDR1 and CDR2 sequences are LNHDA and SQIVND (reference sequence).

The V call is TRBV19, the J call TRBJ2-3; tentative D call: TRBD1 (6 bases). Germline loops: CDR1 LNHDA, CDR2 SQIVND (reference sequence). The CDR3 covers 14 residues. Trimming left V 3 bases short and J 1 base short, with 8 bases between. CDR3 sequence: CASSISGGTDTQYF. Written as DNA, the CDR3 is TGTGCCAGTAGTATCTCAGGGGGCACAGATACGCAGTATTTT.

The rearrangement links TRBV3-1 (or the pseudogene TRBV3-2) to TRBJ2-7; possible D gene TRBD1, 5 bases. The germline V gene encodes CDR1 LGHDT and CDR2 YNNKEL (reference sequence). V was pared by 4 bases and J by 7 bases, with 14 bases between. The CDR3 has 13 amino acids. CDR3 coding DNA: TGTGCCAGCAGCCCCCGGCCCCAGGGTGAGCAGTACTTC. This translates into CASSPRPQGEQYF.

The chain carries TRBV6-5 and TRBJ1-1; D gene ambiguous. V gave up 4 bases and J gave up 3 bases, with 12 bases separating them. CDR3 length: 14 amino acids. Germline CDR1 reads MNHEY; CDR2 reads SVGAGI. In DNA, the CDR3 is TGTGCCAGCAGTTCCCCAGGATCTCACACTGAAGCTTTCTTT. This translates into CASSSPGSHTEAFF.

J is TRBJ1-1 and V is TRBV5-1, with a weak D call TRBD1 (6 bases). The CDR3 spans 16 residues. Germline V lookup: CDR1 SGHRS, CDR2 YFSETQ. V was trimmed by 1 base and J by 0 bases, leaving 13 bases between them. In nucleotides, the CDR3 is TGCGCCAGCAGCTTGCCCCCGACAGGACTGAACACTGAAGCTTTCTTT. It yields the protein CASSLPPTGLNTEAFF.

This rearrangement joins TRBV7-2 to TRBJ1-6, with 10 bases fitting TRBD1. Germline CDR1 is SGHTA and CDR2 is FQGNSA. The V and J ends lost 1 base and 7 bases, in that order; junction bases with no gene match: 1. The CDR3 runs to 15 residues. CDR3 in amino acids: CASSLGDRGNSPLHF. The CDR3 DNA is TGTGCCAGCAGCTTAGGGGACAGGGGAAATTCACCCCTCCACTTT.

V and J are TRBV27 and TRBJ1-1; no firm D call. Germline CDR1 MNHEY, CDR2 SMNVEV (reference sequence). The CDR3 totals 13 residues. Deletions cut 2 bases from V and 5 bases from J, with 9 bases between. CDR3 coding DNA: TGTGCCAGCAGTTTACATCTACGAACTGAAGCTTTCTTT. This gives the protein CASSLHLRTEAFF.